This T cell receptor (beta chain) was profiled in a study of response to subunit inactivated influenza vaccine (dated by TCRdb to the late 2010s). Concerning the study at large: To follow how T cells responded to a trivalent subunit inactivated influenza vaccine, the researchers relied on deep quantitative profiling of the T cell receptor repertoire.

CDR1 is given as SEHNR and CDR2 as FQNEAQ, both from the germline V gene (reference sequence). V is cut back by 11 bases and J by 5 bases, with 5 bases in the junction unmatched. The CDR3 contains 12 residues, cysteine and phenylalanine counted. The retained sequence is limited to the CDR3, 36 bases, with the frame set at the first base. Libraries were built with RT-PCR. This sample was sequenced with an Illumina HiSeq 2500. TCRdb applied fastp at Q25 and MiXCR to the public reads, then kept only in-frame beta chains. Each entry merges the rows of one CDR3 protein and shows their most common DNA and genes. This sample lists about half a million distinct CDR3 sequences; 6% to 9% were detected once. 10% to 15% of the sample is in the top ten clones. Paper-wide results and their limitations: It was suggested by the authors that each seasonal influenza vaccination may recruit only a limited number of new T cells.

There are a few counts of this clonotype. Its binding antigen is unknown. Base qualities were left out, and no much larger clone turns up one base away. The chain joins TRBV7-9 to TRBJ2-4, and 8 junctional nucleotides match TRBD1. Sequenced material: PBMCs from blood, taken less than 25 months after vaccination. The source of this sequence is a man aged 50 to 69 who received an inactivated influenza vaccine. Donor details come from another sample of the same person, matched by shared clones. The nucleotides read TGTGCCTGTTCGACAGGGGAAAACATTCAGTACTTC. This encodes CACSTGENIQYF.